This TCR beta chain was sequenced in a study of OX40 agonist ivuxolimab in advanced cancers. About the study: Patients' therapy was ivuxolimab, an antibody that acts as an agonist of OX40 (CD134). Prior anti-PD-1, anti-PD-L1 or anti-CTLA-4 therapy was allowed; approximately 41% had some.

Study-level findings and limits: Relative to CD4+, CD8+ T cells held more expanded clones on average.

Note on this clone: Its antigen is unknown.

The method was immunoSEQ multiplex PCR; TCRdb's version includes in-frame clones alone and lacks a portion of them. The repertoire consists of about 77,000 clones, with roughly 87% occurring once and the leading ten covering roughly 6.3%. The sample was CD4+ or CD8+ T cells sorted from blood, taken in a trial of the OX40 agonist ivuxolimab. This receptor was obtained from an adult with an advanced solid tumor such as melanoma, head and neck, liver or kidney cancer.

The CDR3 DNA reads TGTGCCAGCAGCTTAACTAGCGGGGGGGAGTATACGCAGTATTTT. This codes for CASSLTSGGEYTQYF. This sequence joins TRBV7-7 and TRBJ2-3; 13 nucleotides match TRBD2. Germline trimming cut 2 bases from V and 7 bases from J; bases unmatched to any gene: 3. Germline lookup yields CDR1 SSHAT and CDR2 FNYEAQ (reference sequence). CDR3 size: 15 residues. Combining the CDR3 with reference TRBV7-7 and TRBJ2-3 gives the whole variable domain GAGVSQSPRYKVTKRGQDVTLRCDPISSHATLYWYQQALGQGPEFLTYFNYEAQPDKSGLPSDRFSAERPEGSISTLTIQRTEQRDSAMYRCASSLTSGGEYTQYFGPGTRLTVL.